This T cell receptor (beta chain) was found in a study of T cells in Graves' hyperthyroidism and ophthalmopathy. Amplified TCR beta CDR3 regions came from RNA transcripts. An initial round of RT-PCR targeting the TCR CDR3 relied on the HTBI primer set. TCRdb processed the multiplex PCR reads anew with MiXCR; each CDR3 protein has one entry. The sample holds hundreds of thousands of distinct CDR3 sequences, 20% seen once. The V and J ends lost 1 base and 2 bases respectively, with 9 bases between them. This CDR3 comprises 15 residues. Germline CDR1 is SGHDN and CDR2 is FVKESK. Regarding this clonotype: Its antigen is not known.

Points from the study as a whole: Blood also contained most expanded thyroid clonotypes above 0.001.

The sample consisted of blood. The sequence was collected from a man aged 35 to 55 with Graves' ophthalmopathy. The chain links TRBV14 to TRBJ2-1; no reliable D call. CDR3 protein: CASSQGVGPYNEQFF. CDR3 DNA: TGTGCCAGCAGCCAAGGGGTAGGACCCTACAATGAGCAGTTCTTC.